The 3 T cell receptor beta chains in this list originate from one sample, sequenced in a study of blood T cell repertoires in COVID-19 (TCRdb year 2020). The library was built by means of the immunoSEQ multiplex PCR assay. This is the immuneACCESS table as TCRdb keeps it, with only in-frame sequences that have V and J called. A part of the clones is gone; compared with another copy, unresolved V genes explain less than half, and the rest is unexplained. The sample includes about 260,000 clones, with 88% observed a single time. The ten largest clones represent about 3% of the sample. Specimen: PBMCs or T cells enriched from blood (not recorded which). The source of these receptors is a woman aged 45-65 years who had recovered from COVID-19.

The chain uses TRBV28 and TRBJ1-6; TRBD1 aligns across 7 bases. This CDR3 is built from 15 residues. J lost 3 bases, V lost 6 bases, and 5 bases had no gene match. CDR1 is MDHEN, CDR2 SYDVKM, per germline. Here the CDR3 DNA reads TGTGCCAGCAGACCAACAGGGGTCTATAATTCACCCCTCCACTTT. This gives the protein CASRPTGVYNSPLHF.

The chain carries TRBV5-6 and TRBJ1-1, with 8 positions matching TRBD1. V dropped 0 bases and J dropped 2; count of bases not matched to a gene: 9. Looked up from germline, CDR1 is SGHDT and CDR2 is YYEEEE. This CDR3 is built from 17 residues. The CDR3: CASSLALGQGANTEAFF. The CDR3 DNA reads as TGTGCCAGCAGCTTGGCTCTTGGTCAGGGGGCAAACACTGAAGCTTTCTTT.

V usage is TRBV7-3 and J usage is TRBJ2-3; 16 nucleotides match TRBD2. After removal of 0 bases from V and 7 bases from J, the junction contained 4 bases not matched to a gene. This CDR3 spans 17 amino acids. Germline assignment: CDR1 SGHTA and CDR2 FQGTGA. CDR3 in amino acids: CASSLTGLAGGPYTQYF. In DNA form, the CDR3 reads TGTGCCAGCAGCTTAACGGGACTAGCGGGAGGGCCATATACGCAGTATTTT.